The sequence of this T cell receptor (beta chain) was determined in a study of blood T cell repertoires in COVID-19. Study-wide context: The study drew acute and convalescent COVID-19 samples from the United States, Italy and Spain.

The germline CDR1 and CDR2 sequences are SNHLY and FYNNEI. The CDR3 is 18 residues long. Trimming at V came to 5 bases and at J to 3 bases, leaving 13 bases not matched to a gene. Those enrolled in Seattle joined during active infection and were followed longitudinally afterward. Methods used by the authors: For nucleated cells, counts were estimated from reference gene primer amplification. Sequencing was performed with immunoSEQ multiplex PCR; in TCRdb, only in-frame clones are kept and a portion is missing. Clonal size and the V and J genes are those of that table, whereas D and trimming came from the DNA. The top ten hold 2.5% to 3% of the sample, which has over 200,000 clones, approximately 91% seen once.

Sequencing was done on a sample of peripheral blood. The gene calls are TRBV2 and TRBJ1-4; 9 positions match TRBD1. The TCR was taken from a young adult with COVID-19, enrolled during active disease. CDR3 bases: TGTGCCAGCAGTTTGGAGGACAGGGGATCCGTAGCTAATGAAAAACTGTTTTTT. It is translated as CASSLEDRGSVANEKLFF.